This record looks at one T cell receptor (beta chain) sequence and its context. Its antigen is unknown. Per germline, CDR1 SGHTA and CDR2 FQGNSA. CDR3 length: 15 residues. Trimming removed 2 bases at V and 6 bases at J, with 14 bases between. The PCR used 60 Vbeta and 13 Jbeta primers. Using immunoSEQ multiplex PCR, the repertoire was profiled, and TCRdb retains in-frame clones only, with some absent. Here the sample spans 150,000 to 180,000 clones, about 74% being singletons. This entry is derived from a study of cytomegalovirus exposure and HLA in healthy donors. General study findings and limits: Reportedly, TCR beta sequences accurately predicted HLA-A and HLA-B alleles in most subjects. Reports showed the classifier diagnosing cytomegalovirus status with high specificity and sensitivity. An analysis was carried out at a later point. It showed that HLA-associated TCR beta chains were more clonally expanded than equally common non-associated chains. Exclusion as indistinguishable affected some V segments, including TRBV6-2 and TRBV6-3.

V gene TRBV7-2 combines with J gene TRBJ1-5, with D maybe TRBD1 (5 bases). The source of this sequence is a woman in her 40s in good health and CMV-seronegative. The material sequenced was PBMCs. The CDR3 nucleotides are TGTGCCAGCAGCTTACAACCAGGGTGGGCTCAGCCCCAGCATTTT. Translating gives CASSLQPGWAQPQHF.